A selection of T cell receptor beta chains follows, all from one sample in a study of response to subunit inactivated influenza vaccine. TCRdb ran MiXCR on the RT-PCR reads and lists one entry per CDR3 protein. The sample records 710,000 or so distinct CDR3 sequences, approximately 14% being singletons. The sequenced sample was PBMCs from blood, obtained approximately 12 days after vaccination. The receptors originated from a man aged 50 to 59 who received an inactivated influenza vaccine. Each CDR3 is given with its conserved first and last residue. A D gene is named only where the DNA matches it firmly. Part of the rows lack a size; the others show once, few, many or a class for expanded clones.

few	TRBJ2-5	15	TRBV15	.	TGTGCCACCAGCGATACCCCCAGGTTTCAAGAGACCCAGTACTTC	CATSDTPRFQETQYF
.	TRBJ2-5	16	TRBV4-3	TRBD1	TGCGCCAGCAGCCCAGTCGGGACAGGGTTAGGGGAGACCCAGTACTTC	CASSPVGTGLGETQYF
few	TRBJ2-6	14	TRBV2	.	TGTGCCAGCGGGGGAAACTCTGGGGCCAACGTCCTGACTTTC	CASGGNSGANVLTF
.	TRBJ2-5	11	TRBV6-2/TRBV6-3	.	TGTGCCAGCAGCATACAACTAACCCAGTACTTC	CASSIQLTQYF
.	TRBJ2-1	15	TRBV6-1	.	TGTGCCAGCAGCTTTTCTCCAGGGATTTACAATGAGCAGTTCTTC	CASSFSPGIYNEQFF
few	TRBJ2-1	15	TRBV7-8	TRBD2	TGTGCCAGCAGCTTACGACTAGCGAAGGTCAATGAGCAGTTCTTC	CASSLRLAKVNEQFF
.	TRBJ1-3	16	TRBV9	.	TGTGCCAGCAGCCTGCTAGACAAGAGCTCTGGAAACACCATATATTTT	CASSLLDKSSGNTIYF
many	TRBJ1-1	15	TRBV12-3/TRBV12-4	.	TGTGCCAGCAGCAATCCAACTACCCTAAGGGCTGAAGCTTTCTTT	CASSNPTTLRAEAFF
.	TRBJ2-3	16	TRBV4-3	TRBD2	TGCGCCAGCAGCCAAGAGGGAGGACTAGCCACGGATACGCAGTATTTT	CASSQEGGLATDTQYF
many	TRBJ2-1	15	TRBV12-3/TRBV12-4	TRBD2	TGTGCCAGCAGCTTAGCGGGAGGGTTCTACAATGAGCAGTTCTTC	CASSLAGGFYNEQFF
few	TRBJ2-1	13	TRBV20-1	TRBD1	TGCAGTGCACCTCGGACAGGGGCAAATGAGCAGTTCTTC	CSAPRTGANEQFF
many	TRBJ2-2	13	TRBV7-3	.	TGTGCCAGCAGCTTAACCGGGGACGGGGAGCTGTTTTTT	CASSLTGDGELFF
.	TRBJ2-5	15	TRBV24-1	.	TGTGCCACCAGTGATTTAAAGGCAGGGTGGGAGACCCAGTACTTC	CATSDLKAGWETQYF
many	TRBJ2-7	13	TRBV7-9	.	TGTGCCAGCAGCTCAGGACAGATCTACGAGCAGTACTTC	CASSSGQIYEQYF
few	TRBJ2-7	14	TRBV7-9	.	TGTGCCAGCAGCAATACAGGGAACGCCTACGAGCAGTACTTC	CASSNTGNAYEQYF
.	TRBJ2-5	11	TRBV20-1	TRBD2	TGCAGTGCTGGGACACTAGCGGGGAGTAGCTTC	CSAGTLAGSSF
.	TRBJ2-7	14	TRBV2	.	TGTGCCAGCAGTGGGGGTAGGATCGGCTACGAGCAGTACTTC	CASSGGRIGYEQYF
.	TRBJ2-5	14	TRBV11-2	TRBD2	TGTGCCAGCAGCCCAGGGACTATGGAGGAGACCCAGTACTTC	CASSPGTMEETQYF
few	TRBJ1-1	15	TRBV13	TRBD1	TGTGCCAGCAGCATATCCGGGACAGGGTTTTACGAAGCTTTCTTT	CASSISGTGFYEAFF
few	TRBJ2-2	14	TRBV20-1	.	TGCAGTGCTAGAATAGGCCTGAACACCGGGGAGCTGTTTTTT	CSARIGLNTGELFF
.	TRBJ1-2	14	TRBV5-1	.	TGCGCCAGCAACCCTTCTGGCAGCACCTATGGCTACACCTTC	CASNPSGSTYGYTF
.	TRBJ2-1	17	TRBV7-2	TRBD2	TGTGCCAGCAGCTTAGTGTCCCTAGCGGGGGGACACAATGAGCAGTTCTTC	CASSLVSLAGGHNEQFF
.	TRBJ1-1	14	TRBV2	TRBD1	TGTGCCAGCACCTTGGGACAGCAGAACACTGAAGCTTTCTTT	CASTLGQQNTEAFF
.	TRBJ2-3	21	TRBV20-1	TRBD2	TGCAGTGCTAGAGACGACCTCTGGAGCGGGGGTTCCCTTAACACCACAGATACGCAGTATTTT	CSARDDLWSGGSLNTTDTQYF
.	TRBJ2-1	17	TRBV4-1	.	TGCGCCAGCAGCCAAGATTACGGGACGAGCTCCTACAATGAGCAGTTCTTC	CASSQDYGTSSYNEQFF
many	TRBJ1-2	13	TRBV12-3/TRBV12-4	.	TGTGCCAGCAGTTTAGGGATTTACTATGGCTACACCTTC	CASSLGIYYGYTF
few	TRBJ2-7	15	TRBV13	.	TGTGCCAGCAGCTCGAAAGCCAGGGCCCCCTACGAGCAGTACTTC	CASSSKARAPYEQYF
.	TRBJ2-3	13	TRBV9	.	TGTGCCAGCAGCGTAGGGATCACAGATACGCAGTATTTT	CASSVGITDTQYF
.	TRBJ1-2	12	TRBV18	TRBD1	TGTGCCAGCTCAAAGGACAGGCGCGGCTACACCTTC	CASSKDRRGYTF